This TCR beta chain comes out of a study of control samples from healthy donors and cancer patients. This clone was recorded a few times. Profiling relied on immunoSEQ multiplex PCR, and the TCRdb table lists in-frame clones only, not all of them. This sample has about 98,000 clones, with approximately 78% found just once. This CDR3 is 14 amino acids long. V was cut by 1 base and J by 1 base, with 6 bases left in between. In germline, CDR1 is SGHDN, CDR2 FVKESK. The sequenced sample was blood. The TCR comes from a man in his sixties in good health. The chain is built from TRBV14 and TRBJ2-3; D gene unclear. CDR3 amino acids: CASSQGRGTDTQYF. The CDR3 nucleotides read TGTGCCAGCAGCCAAGGGAGAGGCACAGATACGCAGTATTTT.